This TCR beta chain was sequenced in a study of blood T cell repertoires in COVID-19. At the level of the study: From the United States, Italy and Spain came samples of acute and convalescent COVID-19.

Sequenced by immunoSEQ multiplex PCR; TCRdb stores in-frame clones only, minus some. The data show about 98,000 clones, around 80% seen once. The V gene's germline CDR1 is LNHDA and CDR2 SQIVND (reference sequence). V was pared by 3 bases and J by 8 bases, with 14 bases of the junction left unmatched. CDR3 size: 16 residues. This TCR came from a man aged 60 to 69 with acute or convalescent COVID-19. The V call is TRBV19, the J call TRBJ1-2; 8 nucleotides line up with TRBD1. Source material: peripheral blood. CDR3 bases: TGTGCCAGTAGTATGTGGTCCGGGACAGGTTTTTTCGGCTACACCTTC. This gives the protein CASSMWSGTGFFGYTF.